Here is one T cell receptor (beta chain) with its context. At one boundary the junction diverges from the germline segment, which might be a read error. The sample belongs to a study of long-term antiretroviral therapy in people with HIV. An immunoSEQ assay, version v3.0, was performed at survey level. Here immunoSEQ multiplex PCR was the method, and the copy in TCRdb shows in-frame clones only, minus some. The sample consists of fewer than 40,000 clones, 75% to 90% of them appearing once. CDR3 length: 13 amino acids. Germline V lookup: CDR1 MGHRA, CDR2 YSYEKL. The sequence came from a woman aged 18-30 years with HIV. The material sequenced was unsorted PBMCs, taken just before starting antiretroviral therapy. The rearrangement links TRBV4-1 to TRBJ2-2, with D possibly being TRBD1 or TRBD2 (5 bases each). The chain's CDR3 is CASSPGTAGELLF. The CDR3 DNA is TGCGCCAGCAGCCCCGGGACGGCCGGGGAGCTGCTTTTT.